This TCR beta chain was found in a study of graft-versus-host responses after intestinal transplantation. Study context: Induction with anti-thymocyte globulin, then tacrolimus and steroids for roughly 3 years, was given to all recipients.

The table came from immunoSEQ multiplex PCR; TCRdb's copy has only in-frame clones and leaves some out. Of tens of thousands of clones in the sample, about nine tenths were seen once. Trimming stripped 8 bases from V and 8 bases from J, with 16 bases between. The germline V gene has CDR1 MNHEY and CDR2 SVGAGI. CDR3 length: 13 amino acids. The sample here was PBMCs, taken 98 days after intestinal transplantation. This sequence originates from a human patient who received an intestinal transplant, so some T cells may come from the graft donor. J is TRBJ2-1 and V is TRBV6-5; D might be TRBD1 (6 bases). CDR3: CASGYRAVDEQFF. CDR3 nucleotides: TGTGCCAGCGGGTACAGGGCGGTGGATGAGCAGTTCTTC.